The source of this T cell receptor beta chain is a study of Tregs in tolerant kidney transplant recipients. By share of the sample, this clone is medium-sized. What it binds is not known. Per the germline V gene, CDR1 is MNHEY and CDR2 is SMNVEV (reference sequence). The CDR3 totals 13 residues. V was clipped by 0 bases and J by 6 bases, with 6 bases between them. The protocol was immunoSEQ multiplex PCR, while the TCRdb copy is restricted to in-frame clones and leaves out a portion. The sample records more than 4,000 clones, 40% being singletons. What was sequenced was CD8+ T cells from blood cultured with allogeneic cells. This clonotype was sampled from a human donor in good health. The genes are TRBV27 and TRBJ2-1; D is uncertain. This CDR3 reads CASSLSLGNEQFF. CDR3 nucleotide sequence: TGTGCCAGCAGTTTATCGTTGGGCAATGAGCAGTTCTTC.